The present entry profiles one TCR beta chain with its context. What it binds is unknown. CDR1 is SGHTA, CDR2 FQGNSA, per germline. This CDR3 has 14 amino acids. Trimming removed 0 bases from V and 4 bases from J, with 9 bases in between. PCR amplification relied on 60 Vbeta primers (plus 13 Jbeta primers). Profiled with immunoSEQ multiplex PCR; TCRdb holds only in-frame clones, not every one. This table has about 140,000 clones, roughly 80% appearing once. The sample belongs to a study of cytomegalovirus exposure and HLA in healthy donors. Findings and caveats of the study: In vitro checks showed that a few CMV-associated chains really do target CMV antigens. Relative to equally common others, HLA-associated TCR beta chains showed greater clonal expansion in a later analysis. Data from an earlier analysis indicated that most TCR beta V segments were productive either about 90% or about 30% of the time.

This chain uses TRBV7-2 with TRBJ1-1, with D hard to call. The receptor's source is a man aged 40-49 years in good health and CMV-seropositive. The sample was PBMCs. CDR3 sequence reads: CASSLALGFTEAFF. CDR3 DNA sequence: TGTGCCAGCAGCTTAGCGCTCGGTTTCACTGAAGCTTTCTTT.